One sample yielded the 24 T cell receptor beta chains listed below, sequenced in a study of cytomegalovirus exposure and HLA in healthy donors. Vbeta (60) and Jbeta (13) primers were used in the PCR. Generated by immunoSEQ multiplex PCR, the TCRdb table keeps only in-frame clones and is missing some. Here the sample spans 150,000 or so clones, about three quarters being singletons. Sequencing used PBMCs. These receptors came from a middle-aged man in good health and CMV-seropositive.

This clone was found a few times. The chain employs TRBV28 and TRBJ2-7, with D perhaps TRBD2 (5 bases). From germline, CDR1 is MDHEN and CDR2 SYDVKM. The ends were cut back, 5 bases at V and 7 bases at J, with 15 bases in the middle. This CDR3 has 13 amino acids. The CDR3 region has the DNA TGTGCCAGCAGTCCGATGGTGGAGCGGGAGCAGTACTTC. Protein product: CASSPMVEREQYF.

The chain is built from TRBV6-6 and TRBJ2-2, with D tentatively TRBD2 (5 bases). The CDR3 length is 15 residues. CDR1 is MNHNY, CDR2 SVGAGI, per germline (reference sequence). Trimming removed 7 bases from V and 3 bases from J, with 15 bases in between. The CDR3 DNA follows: TGTGCCAGCACGATTCTTGCGGGCCACACCGGGGAGCTGTTTTTT. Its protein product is CASTILAGHTGELFF.

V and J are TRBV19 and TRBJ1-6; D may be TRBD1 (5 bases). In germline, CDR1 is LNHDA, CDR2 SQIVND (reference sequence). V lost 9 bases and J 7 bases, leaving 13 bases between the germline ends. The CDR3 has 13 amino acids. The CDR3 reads CASQTGPNSPLHF. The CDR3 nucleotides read TGTGCCAGCCAAACAGGCCCCAATTCACCCCTCCACTTT.

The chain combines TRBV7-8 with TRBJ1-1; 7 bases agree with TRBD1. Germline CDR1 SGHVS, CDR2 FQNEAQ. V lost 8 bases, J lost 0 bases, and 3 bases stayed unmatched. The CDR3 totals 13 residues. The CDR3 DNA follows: TGTGCCAGCGGGACAGTATTGAACACTGAAGCTTTCTTT. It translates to CASGTVLNTEAFF.

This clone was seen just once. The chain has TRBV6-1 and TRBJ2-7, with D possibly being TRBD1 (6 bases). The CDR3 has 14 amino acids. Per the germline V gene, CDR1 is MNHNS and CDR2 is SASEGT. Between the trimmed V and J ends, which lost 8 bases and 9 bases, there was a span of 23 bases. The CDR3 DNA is TGTGCCAGCGGAGAGCAGGGGACCAACCGGTGGCAGTACTTC. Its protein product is CASGEQGTNRWQYF.

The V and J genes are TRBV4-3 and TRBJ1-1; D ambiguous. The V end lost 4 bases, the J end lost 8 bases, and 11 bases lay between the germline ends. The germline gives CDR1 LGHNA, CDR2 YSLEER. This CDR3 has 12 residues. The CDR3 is CASSPRRGEAFF. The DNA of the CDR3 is TGCGCCAGCAGCCCCCGGCGGGGAGAAGCTTTCTTT.

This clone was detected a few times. The CDR3 sequence: CASSDRDRPYEQYF. In DNA form, the CDR3 reads TGTGCCAGCAGCGACCGGGACAGGCCCTACGAGCAGTACTTC. This chain uses TRBV11-2 with TRBJ2-7; TRBD1 aligns across 8 bases. Germline V CDR1 and CDR2: SGHAT, FQNNGV. The CDR3 runs to 14 residues. The V segment lost 5 bases and the J segment 2 bases; nucleotides outside the gene matches: 5. Drawing the rest from reference TRBV11-2 and TRBJ2-7, the complete variable domain is EAGVAQSPRYKIIEKRQSVAFWCNPISGHATLYWYQQILGQGPKLLIQFQNNGVVDDSQLPKDRFSAERLKGVDSTLKIQPAKLEDSAVYLCASSDRDRPYEQYFGPGTRLTVT.

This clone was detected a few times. CDR3 in amino acids: CASTILPGLVLDTQYF. CDR3 in DNA: TGCGCCAGCACCATCTTGCCCGGACTAGTTCTAGATACGCAGTATTTT. This sequence joins TRBV4-1 and TRBJ2-3; 7 bases fit TRBD2. Losses at the gene ends were 7 bases for V and 5 bases for J; bases not matched to a gene: 15. The CDR3 extends over 16 amino acids. Germline V lookup: CDR1 MGHRA, CDR2 YSYEKL.

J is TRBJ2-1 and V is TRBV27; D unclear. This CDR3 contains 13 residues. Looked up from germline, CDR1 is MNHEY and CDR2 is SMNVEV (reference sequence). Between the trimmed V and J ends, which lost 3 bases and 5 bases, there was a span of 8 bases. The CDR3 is CASSFGPHNEQFF. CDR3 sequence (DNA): TGTGCCAGCAGTTTTGGCCCCCACAATGAGCAGTTCTTC.

The CDR3 sequence is CASNRNGEGYNEQFF. The CDR3 DNA reads as TGTGCCAGTAATAGGAACGGGGAGGGATACAATGAGCAGTTCTTC. V is TRBV19 and J is TRBJ2-1, with 7 bases that match TRBD2. Losses at the gene ends were 7 bases for V and 4 bases for J; bases not matched to a gene: 10. There are 15 residues in the CDR3. CDR1 is LNHDA, CDR2 SQIVND, per germline (reference sequence).

The CDR3 region has the DNA TGTGCCAGCAGCCCGAGACTAGCGGGGGTCCTAGGGAATGAGCAGTTCTTC. Protein: CASSPRLAGVLGNEQFF. The chain uses TRBV28 and TRBJ2-1, with 12 bases aligning to TRBD2. V was pared by 6 bases and J by 7 bases, with 13 bases of the junction left unmatched. This CDR3 has 17 residues. Germline V lookup: CDR1 MDHEN, CDR2 SYDVKM.

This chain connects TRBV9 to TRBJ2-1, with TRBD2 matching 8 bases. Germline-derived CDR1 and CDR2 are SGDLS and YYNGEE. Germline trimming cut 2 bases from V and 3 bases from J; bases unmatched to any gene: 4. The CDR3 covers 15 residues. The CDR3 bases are TGTGCCAGCAGCGTTGGGGGACTAGACTACAATGAGCAGTTCTTC. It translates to CASSVGGLDYNEQFF.

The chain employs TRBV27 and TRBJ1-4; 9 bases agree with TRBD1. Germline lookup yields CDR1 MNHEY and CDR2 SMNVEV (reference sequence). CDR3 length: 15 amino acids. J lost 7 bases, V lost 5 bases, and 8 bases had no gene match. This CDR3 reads CASSPGTGIGEKLFF. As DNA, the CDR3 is TGTGCCAGCAGTCCCGGGACAGGGATTGGTGAAAAACTGTTTTTT.

The CDR3: CASSSGTSLGYEQYF. The DNA of the CDR3 is TGTGCCAGCAGCTCCGGGACTAGCCTTGGCTACGAGCAGTACTTC. This chain links TRBV5-4 with TRBJ2-7, with 9 bases aligning to TRBD2. Germline V CDR1 and CDR2: SGHNT, YYREEE (reference sequence). CDR3 length: 15 residues. V was clipped by 3 bases and J by 3 bases; unmatched bases: 7.

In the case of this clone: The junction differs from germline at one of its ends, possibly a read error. The CDR3: CASSKGGSSDNEQFF. In DNA, the CDR3 is TGTGCCAGTAGTAAGGGAGGTTCCTCCGACAATGAGCAGTTCTTC. V is TRBV19 and J is TRBJ2-1; D might be TRBD2 (6 bases). Per germline, CDR1 LNHDA and CDR2 SQIVND (reference sequence). The CDR3 contains 15 residues.

CDR3 amino acids: CASSSAPGQGAGEQFF. CDR3 DNA: TGTGCCAGCAGCTCAGCTCCGGGACAGGGGGCAGGCGAGCAGTTCTTC. The chain uses TRBV11-2 and TRBJ2-1, with TRBD1 matching 12 bases. The germline CDR1 and CDR2 sequences are SGHAT and FQNNGV. This CDR3 has 16 amino acids. Trimming removed 4 bases from V and 10 bases from J; junction bases left unmatched: 11.

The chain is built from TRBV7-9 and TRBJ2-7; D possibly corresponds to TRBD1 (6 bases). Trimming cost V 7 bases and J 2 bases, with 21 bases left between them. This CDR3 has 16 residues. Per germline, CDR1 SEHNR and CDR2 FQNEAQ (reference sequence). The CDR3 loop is CASNPLGAGVPYEQYF. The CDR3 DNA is TGTGCCAGCAACCCGCTCGGGGCAGGGGTTCCCTACGAGCAGTACTTC.

CDR3 residues: CASSYVGSGGNGYTF. The CDR3 DNA reads as TGTGCCAGCAGTTACGTCGGGAGTGGGGGTAATGGCTACACCTTC. The chain couples TRBV6-5 to TRBJ1-2; tentative D call: TRBD1 (5 bases). CDR3 size: 15 residues. Looked up from germline, CDR1 is MNHEY and CDR2 is SVGAGI. V shed 2 bases and J shed 6 bases, with 16 bases lying between them.

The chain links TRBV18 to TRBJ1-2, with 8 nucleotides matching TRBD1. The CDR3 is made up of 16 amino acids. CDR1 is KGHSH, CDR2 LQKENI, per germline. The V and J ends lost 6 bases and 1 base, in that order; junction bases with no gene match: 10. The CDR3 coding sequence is TGTGCCAGCTCCCCTGGACAGGGCCAAAGTAACTATGGCTACACCTTC. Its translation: CASSPGQGQSNYGYTF. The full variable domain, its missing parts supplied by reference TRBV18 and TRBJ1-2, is NAGVMQNPRHLVRRRGQEARLRCSPMKGHSHVYWYRQLPEEGLKFMVYLQKENIIDESGMPKERFSAEFPKEGPSILRIQQVVRGDSAAYFCASSPGQGQSNYGYTFGSGTRLTVV.

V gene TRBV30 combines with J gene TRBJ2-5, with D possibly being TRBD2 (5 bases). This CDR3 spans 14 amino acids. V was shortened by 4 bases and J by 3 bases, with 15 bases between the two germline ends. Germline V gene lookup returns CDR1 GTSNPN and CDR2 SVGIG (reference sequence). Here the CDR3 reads CAWNKRGHKETQYF. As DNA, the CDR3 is TGTGCCTGGAATAAACGGGGTCATAAAGAGACCCAGTACTTC.

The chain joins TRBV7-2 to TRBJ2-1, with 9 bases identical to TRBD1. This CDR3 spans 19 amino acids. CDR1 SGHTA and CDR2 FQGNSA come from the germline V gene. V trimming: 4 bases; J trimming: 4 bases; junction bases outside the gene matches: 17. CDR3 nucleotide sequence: TGTGCCAGCAGCTGGGGATCTGGGACAGCACAGGGGGCTTACAATGAGCAGTTCTTC. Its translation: CASSWGSGTAQGAYNEQFF.

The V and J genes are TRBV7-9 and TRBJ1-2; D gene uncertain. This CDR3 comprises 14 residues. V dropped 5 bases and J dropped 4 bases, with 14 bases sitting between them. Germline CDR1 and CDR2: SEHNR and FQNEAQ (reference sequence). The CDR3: CASSPPGNGYGYTF. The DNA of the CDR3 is TGTGCCAGCAGCCCGCCGGGGAATGGCTATGGCTACACCTTC.

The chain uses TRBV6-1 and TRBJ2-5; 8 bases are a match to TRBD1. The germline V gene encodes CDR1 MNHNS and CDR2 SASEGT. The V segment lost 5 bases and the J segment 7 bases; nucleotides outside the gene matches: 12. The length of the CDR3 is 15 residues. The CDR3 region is CASSPSGGARGTQYF. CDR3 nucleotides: TGTGCCAGCAGTCCCTCAGGGGGCGCACGGGGGACCCAGTACTTC.

CDR3: CASSLASGGSTDTQYF. The CDR3 DNA reads as TGCGCCAGCAGCTTGGCTTCCGGGGGGAGCACAGATACGCAGTATTTT. The rearrangement uses TRBV5-1 and TRBJ2-3; 7 bases match TRBD2. Germline V gene sequence: CDR1 SGHRS, CDR2 YFSETQ. The CDR3 has 16 amino acids. J lost 0 bases, V lost 0 bases, and 4 bases had no gene match.